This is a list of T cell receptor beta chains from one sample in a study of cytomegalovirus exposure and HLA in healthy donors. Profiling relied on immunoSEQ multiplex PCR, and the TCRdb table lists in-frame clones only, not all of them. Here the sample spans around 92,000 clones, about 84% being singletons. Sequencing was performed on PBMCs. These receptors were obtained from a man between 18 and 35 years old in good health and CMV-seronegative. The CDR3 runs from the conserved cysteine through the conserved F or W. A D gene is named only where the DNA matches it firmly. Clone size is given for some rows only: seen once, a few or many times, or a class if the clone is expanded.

TGTGCCAGCAGCTCGAGGGCTAGCGGGAGACGGGATACGCAGTATTTT	CASSSRASGRRDTQYF	once	TRBD2	TRBV7-2	TRBJ2-3
TGTGCCTGTGACAGGGAAATGAACACTGAAGCTTTCTTT	CACDREMNTEAFF	.	TRBD1	TRBV30	TRBJ1-1
TGTGCCAGCAGTACAGGGAGCAATCAGCCCCAGCATTTT	CASSTGSNQPQHF	.	.	TRBV2	TRBJ1-5
TGCGCCAGCAGCTTGGGGGCTTATGGCTACACCTTC	CASSLGAYGYTF	.	.	TRBV5-1	TRBJ1-2
TGCGCCAGCAGCCCCCGACAGGGGAGAGCTGAAGCTTTCTTT	CASSPRQGRAEAFF	few	TRBD1	TRBV4-1	TRBJ1-1
TGCGCCAGCAGCACCCAAACGGGGGGAAACACCATATATTTT	CASSTQTGGNTIYF	.	.	TRBV5-1	TRBJ1-3
TGTGCCAGCAGTTACTCGTCAGGGGTTAATGAAAAACTGTTTTTT	CASSYSSGVNEKLFF	.	.	TRBV6-5	TRBJ1-4
TGTGCCAGCAGACCCGGGACAGGGGTCCCCGGGGAGCTGTTTTTT	CASRPGTGVPGELFF	.	TRBD1	TRBV7-9	TRBJ2-2
TGCGCCAGCGGACCGGGACTAGCGGGGTGGAGCTCCTACGAGCAGTACTTC	CASGPGLAGWSSYEQYF	.	TRBD2	TRBV10-1	TRBJ2-7
TGCAGCGTTAAGACAGGGAACTCCTACGAGCAGTACTTC	CSVKTGNSYEQYF	.	TRBD1	TRBV29-1	TRBJ2-7
TGTGCCAGTAGTACACAGACAGGAGCCGATCAGCCCCAGCATTTT	CASSTQTGADQPQHF	few	.	TRBV19	TRBJ1-5
TGCGCCAGCAGTGCCCCTGGGGGGGTCAGCACAGATACGCAGTATTTT	CASSAPGGVSTDTQYF	.	TRBD2	TRBV10-2	TRBJ2-3
TGTGCAAGTCGCCCCGGACTAGCGGAGTCCTACAATGAGCAGTTCTTC	CASRPGLAESYNEQFF	.	.	TRBV12-2	TRBJ2-1
TGTGCCAGCAGCCTCGGGAGGAGCTCCTACAATGAGCAGTTCTTC	CASSLGRSSYNEQFF	.	TRBD2	TRBV11-3	TRBJ2-1
TGTGCCAGCAGAGCCCGGACTAGCGGGGGATTTAATACGCAGTATTTT	CASRARTSGGFNTQYF	.	TRBD2	TRBV2	TRBJ2-3
TGTGCCAGCAGTTACTCGGGTTGGACACGGGAGCAGTACTTC	CASSYSGWTREQYF	.	.	TRBV6-6	TRBJ2-7
TGTGCCAGCAGACTGGACAGGGGGAACTATGGCTACACCTTC	CASRLDRGNYGYTF	.	TRBD1	TRBV6-5	TRBJ1-2
TGCGCCAGCAGCCAGGGGACAGGGTTTTACGAGCAGTACTTC	CASSQGTGFYEQYF	.	TRBD1	TRBV4-1	TRBJ2-7
TGTGCCAGTAGTATACAGGGCGGGGGCAATCAGCCCCAGCATTTT	CASSIQGGGNQPQHF	few	.	TRBV19	TRBJ1-5
TGTGCCAGCAGCGATGCGTCATACGAGCAGTACTTC	CASSDASYEQYF	.	.	TRBV7-9	TRBJ2-7
TGTGCCAGCAGTTTATTCCCCGGGTCCTACGAGCAGTACTTC	CASSLFPGSYEQYF	.	.	TRBV27	TRBJ2-7
TGTGCCAGCAGTTCATTCAGTCCCGGGACAGGTCAGCCCCAGCATTTT	CASSSFSPGTGQPQHF	.	TRBD1	TRBV6-6	TRBJ1-5
TGCAGTGCTAGAGATGAGACTAGCTTGATCTTC	CSARDETSLIF	.	TRBD2	TRBV20-1	TRBJ2-1
TGCGCCAGCAGCGCCCGGCTGGCGGGGTCCCGTACCTACGAGCAGTACTTC	CASSARLAGSRTYEQYF	.	.	TRBV4-1	TRBJ2-7
TGTGCCAGCAGATTACGACAGGGAAGCACTGAAGCTTTCTTT	CASRLRQGSTEAFF	.	TRBD1	TRBV6-5	TRBJ1-1
TGTGCCAGCAGTTACTCGGGGCAGGGGGCCTCGGGGCAGTTCTTC	CASSYSGQGASGQFF	.	TRBD1	TRBV6-5	TRBJ2-1
TGTGCCAGCTCACCCACAGGGATCGAGCAGTACTTC	CASSPTGIEQYF	once	.	TRBV18	TRBJ2-7
TGTGCCAGCAGGGAGACAGGGATGAATGAAAAACTGTTTTTT	CASRETGMNEKLFF	.	TRBD1	TRBV2	TRBJ1-4
TGTGCCAGCAGCCTGGTGGGGGGTGAGAATCAGCCCCAGCATTTT	CASSLVGGENQPQHF	once	.	TRBV7-9	TRBJ1-5
TGCGCCAGCAGCTTGGTCGATCTAGCGGGGGGGAAGATTAACGAGCAGTACTTC	CASSLVDLAGGKINEQYF	.	TRBD2	TRBV5-1	TRBJ2-7
TGTGCCAGCAGTCAACCGGGACAGGGGTTGGGTGGCTACACCTTC	CASSQPGQGLGGYTF	.	TRBD1	TRBV6-5	TRBJ1-2
TGCGCCAGCAGTCGACCGGGACAGGGGACCGGGGAGCTGTTTTTT	CASSRPGQGTGELFF	.	TRBD1	TRBV23-1	TRBJ2-2
TGTGCCAGTAAGAGAAGCGGGTGGCCCTCGGATGAGCAGTTCTTC	CASKRSGWPSDEQFF	once	.	TRBV19	TRBJ2-1
TGTGCCACCTCCACTAGCGGGGGGTTCGAGCAGTACTTC	CATSTSGGFEQYF	.	TRBD2	TRBV10-3	TRBJ2-7
TGTGCCAGTAGTATGCGGGGTGCCTATGGCTACACCTTC	CASSMRGAYGYTF	.	.	TRBV19	TRBJ1-2
TGTGCCAGCAGCTTGGGGACAGGGGGGAGTTCACCCCTCCACTTT	CASSLGTGGSSPLHF	.	TRBD1	TRBV7-2	TRBJ1-6
TGTGCCAGCAGCTTAGTTTTAGCTTCACCCCTCCACTTT	CASSLVLASPLHF	.	.	TRBV7-9	TRBJ1-6
TGTGCCAGCAGCTTAGGGAGTGGTGCTAGCGGGGCGCAGTTCTTC	CASSLGSGASGAQFF	few	TRBD2	TRBV7-9	TRBJ2-1
TGTGCCAGCAGCCACGAGCCCGGGACAGGGGAATCTGAAGCTTTCTTT	CASSHEPGTGESEAFF	.	TRBD1	TRBV5-5	TRBJ1-1
TGTGCCAGCAGCTTGGCCCTCGGGGGGATGCGCACAGATACGCAGTATTTT	CASSLALGGMRTDTQYF	.	TRBD2	TRBV11-3	TRBJ2-3
TGTGCCAGCAGTACGACAGGGGGCTACACTGAAGCTTTCTTT	CASSTTGGYTEAFF	.	TRBD1	TRBV6-6	TRBJ1-1
TGCGCCAGCAGCTTGGGTGGGGGCGTCAAAAACATTCAGTACTTC	CASSLGGGVKNIQYF	.	.	TRBV5-1	TRBJ2-4
TGTGCCAGCAGTGGTAGACAGGGGAGCAATCAGCCCCAGCATTTT	CASSGRQGSNQPQHF	.	TRBD1	TRBV6-5	TRBJ1-5
TGTGCCATCAGTGAGGCGAGGCGGGAGCAGTACTTC	CAISEARREQYF	.	.	TRBV10-3	TRBJ2-7
TGTGCTAGCAGCGCGCGGAAAGAGAACACTGAAGCTTTCTTT	CASSARKENTEAFF	.	.	TRBV7-7	TRBJ1-1
TGTGCCAGCAGCGGGCGACAGGACATTCCCACGAACACCGGGGAGCTGTTTTTT	CASSGRQDIPTNTGELFF	.	.	TRBV21-1	TRBJ2-2
TGTGCCAGCAGCTTGGGACATAGTTACACTGAAGCTTTCTTT	CASSLGHSYTEAFF	once	.	TRBV7-9	TRBJ1-1
TGTGCCAGCTCACCACCGGGACAGATCGACGAGCAGTACTTC	CASSPPGQIDEQYF	.	TRBD1	TRBV18	TRBJ2-7
TGTGCCAGTAGATTCTCAGGGGTAGGCTATGGCTACACCTTC	CASRFSGVGYGYTF	.	.	TRBV19	TRBJ1-2
TGTGCCAGCAGCTTAGAAGACAGGGGTGGTAGGAATGAGCAGTTCTTC	CASSLEDRGGRNEQFF	.	TRBD1	TRBV7-6	TRBJ2-1
TGTGCCAGTAGCAACACAGGGTATAGCAATCAGCCCCAGCATTTT	CASSNTGYSNQPQHF	.	.	TRBV19	TRBJ1-5
TGCGCCAGCAGCCAGGACAGGGGTGTATACAATGAGCAGTTCTTC	CASSQDRGVYNEQFF	.	TRBD1	TRBV5-1	TRBJ2-1
TGTGCCAGCTCACCGGATTCAGGACAGGGGACTGAAGCTTTCTTT	CASSPDSGQGTEAFF	.	TRBD1	TRBV18	TRBJ1-1